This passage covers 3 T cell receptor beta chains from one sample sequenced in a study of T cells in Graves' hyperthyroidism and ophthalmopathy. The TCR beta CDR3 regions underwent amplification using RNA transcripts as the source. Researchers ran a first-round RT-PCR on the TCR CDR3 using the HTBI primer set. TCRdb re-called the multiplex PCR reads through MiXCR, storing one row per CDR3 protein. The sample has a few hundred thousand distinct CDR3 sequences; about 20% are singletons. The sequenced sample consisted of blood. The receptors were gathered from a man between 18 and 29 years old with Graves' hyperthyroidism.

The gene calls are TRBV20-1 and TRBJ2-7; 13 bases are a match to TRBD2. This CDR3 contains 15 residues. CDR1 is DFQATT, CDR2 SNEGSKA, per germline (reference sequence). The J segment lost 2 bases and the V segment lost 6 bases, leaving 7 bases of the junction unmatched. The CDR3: CSATGTSGETYEQYF. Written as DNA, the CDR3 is TGCAGTGCAACCGGGACTAGCGGGGAAACCTACGAGCAGTACTTC.

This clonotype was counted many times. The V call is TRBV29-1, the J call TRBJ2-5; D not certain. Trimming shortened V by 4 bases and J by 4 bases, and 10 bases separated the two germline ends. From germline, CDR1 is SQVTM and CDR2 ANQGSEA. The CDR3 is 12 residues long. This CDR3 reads CSVGARVETQYF. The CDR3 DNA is TGCAGCGTTGGGGCACGGGTAGAGACCCAGTACTTC. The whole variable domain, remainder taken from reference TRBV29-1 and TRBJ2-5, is SAVISQKPSRDICQRGTSLTIQCQVDSQVTMMFWYRQQPGQSLTLIATANQGSEATYESGFVIDKFPISRPNLTFSTLTVSNMSPEDSSIYLCSVGARVETQYFGPGTRLLVL.

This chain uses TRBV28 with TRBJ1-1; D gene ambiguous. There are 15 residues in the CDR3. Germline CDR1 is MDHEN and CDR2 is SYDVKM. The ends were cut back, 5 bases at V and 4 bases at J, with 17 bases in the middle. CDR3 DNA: TGTGCCAGCAGTCCCCCGCCCCGAAGTAGCACTGAAGCTTTCTTT. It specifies CASSPPPRSSTEAFF.